This TCR beta chain appears in the sequencing data of a study of blood T cells in healthy people across ages. About the research overall: Roughly one uniquely barcoded beta molecule per two T cells was captured. Overall study findings and caveats: Since the PBMCs were unsorted, naive and antigen-experienced cells could not be conclusively compared. Compared with aged donors, long-lived donors showed fewer expanded clones, suggesting selection.

Combining a sample-barcoded 5' primer with a J-beta primer mix, a second PCR ran for roughly 7 to 11 cycles. Every cDNA molecule carried a tag from a template-switch adaptor bearing 12 random nucleotides. Each CDR3 protein gets one entry after TCRdb re-called the 5' RACE reads with MiXCR. The table shows about a million distinct CDR3 sequences, with about 48% occurring only once. As for this clonotype: Its antigen is currently unknown.

The germline gives CDR1 SQVTM, CDR2 ANQGSEA. The CDR3 is 12 amino acids. V was pared by 4 bases and J by 2 bases, with 8 bases between. The TCR originated in a man younger than 45 in good health. J is TRBJ1-2 and V is TRBV29-1, with D unclear. The sample consisted of blood. CDR3 bases: TGCAGCGTTGGAGAAGGCAACTATGGCTACACCTTC. It codes for CSVGEGNYGYTF. Full variable domain (missing parts from reference TRBV29-1 and TRBJ1-2): SAVISQKPSRDICQRGTSLTIQCQVDSQVTMMFWYRQQPGQSLTLIATANQGSEATYESGFVIDKFPISRPNLTFSTLTVSNMSPEDSSIYLCSVGEGNYGYTFGSGTRLTVV.